The next 30 T cell receptor beta chains were all read from a single sample in a study of control samples from healthy donors and cancer patients. The method was immunoSEQ multiplex PCR; TCRdb's version includes in-frame clones alone and lacks a portion of them. The sample lists about 140,000 clones; around nine tenths were seen once. Sample: blood. The source is a woman younger than 45 in good health.

The chain combines TRBV4-2 with TRBJ2-1; D possibly corresponds to TRBD2 (5 bases). The CDR3 has 16 amino acids. Trimming stripped 3 bases from V and 10 bases from J, with 22 bases between. CDR1 is LGHNA, CDR2 YNFKEQ, per germline. Here the CDR3 reads CASSQSGGGIAGEQFF. The CDR3 DNA is TGTGCCAGCAGCCAGTCGGGCGGAGGAATAGCCGGCGAGCAGTTCTTC.

CDR3 sequence: CAWSVARNYGYTF. The CDR3 coding sequence is TGTGCCTGGAGTGTCGCCAGAAACTATGGCTACACCTTC. The gene calls are TRBV30 and TRBJ1-2; D unresolved. V shed 0 bases and J shed 2 bases, with 7 bases lying between them. The CDR3 is 13 amino acids. The V gene's germline CDR1 is GTSNPN and CDR2 SVGIG (reference sequence).

This clone has just one count. J is TRBJ1-1 and V is TRBV5-1; 7 nucleotides line up with TRBD1. Germline V CDR1 and CDR2: SGHRS, YFSETQ. The junction had 5 bases not matched to a gene; V was cut back by 2 bases and J by 1 base. CDR3 length: 15 residues. The CDR3 nucleotides are TGCGCCAGCAGCTTAGGTCAGGGGGGGAACACTGAAGCTTTCTTT. This encodes CASSLGQGGNTEAFF.

With respect to this clone: The same CDR3 arises from other DNA sequences in this sample as well. The chain recombines TRBV5-1 with TRBJ2-5; D is unresolved. V was cut by 2 bases and J by 5 bases, with 10 bases left in between. The germline V gene encodes CDR1 SGHRS and CDR2 YFSETQ. CDR3 size: 13 residues. In nucleotides, the CDR3 is TGCGCCAGCAGCTTTGCCCTGGGGGAGACCCAGTACTTC. Its translation: CASSFALGETQYF.

The chain combines TRBV7-8 with TRBJ2-7, with D hard to call. The CDR3 loop spans 16 amino acids. Germline V gives CDR1 SGHVS, CDR2 FQNEAQ. V was shortened by 7 bases and J by 2 bases, with 21 bases between the two germline ends. The DNA for the CDR3 is TGTGCCAGCACCATTGGGGATCGGCAGACTCCCTACGAGCAGTACTTC. Amino acid sequence: CASTIGDRQTPYEQYF.

This clone came up once. The V gene is TRBV5-6, the J gene TRBJ2-5; D unclear. The CDR3 runs 12 residues. The germline gives CDR1 SGHDT, CDR2 YYEEEE. The ends were cut back, 0 bases at V and 7 bases at J, with 7 bases in the middle. In DNA form, the CDR3 reads TGTGCCAGCAGCTTGGCCGGGCCGACCCAGTACTTC. It encodes CASSLAGPTQYF. Filled out from reference TRBV5-6 and TRBJ2-5, the complete variable domain reads DAGVTQSPTHLIKTRGQQVTLRCSPKSGHDTVSWYQQALGQGPQFIFQYYEEEERQRGNFPDRFSGHQFPNYSSELNVNALLLGDSALYLCASSLAGPTQYFGPGTRLLVL.

This chain links TRBV2 with TRBJ2-2; D possibly corresponds to TRBD1 (5 bases). Germline assignment: CDR1 SNHLY and CDR2 FYNNEI. The CDR3 sequence is 15 residues long. Trimming pared 3 bases from V and 0 bases from J, leaving 8 bases between. The CDR3 spells CASSDRASNTGELFF. CDR3 nucleotide sequence: TGTGCCAGCAGTGACAGGGCTTCGAACACCGGGGAGCTGTTTTTT.

The V gene is TRBV7-9, the J gene TRBJ1-2, with D perhaps TRBD1 (5 bases). The CDR3 totals 13 residues. Germline lookup yields CDR1 SEHNR and CDR2 FQNEAQ (reference sequence). The germline V and J ends were trimmed by 1 base and 6 bases, with 9 bases remaining between them. The DNA for the CDR3 is TGTGCCAGCAGCTTAGACAGGTTCCATGGCTACACCTTC. Translated: CASSLDRFHGYTF. Full variable domain (missing parts from reference TRBV7-9 and TRBJ1-2): DTGVSQNPRHKITKRGQNVTFRCDPISEHNRLYWYRQTLGQGPEFLTYFQNEAQLEKSRLLSDRFSAERPKGSFSTLEIQRTEQGDSAMYLCASSLDRFHGYTFGSGTRLTVV.

V and J are TRBV5-6 and TRBJ2-7; no definite D call. The CDR3 length is 13 residues. V was shortened by 3 bases and J by 6 bases, with 13 bases between the two germline ends. CDR1 and CDR2 from the germline V gene are SGHDT and YYEEEE. CDR3 DNA: TGTGCCAGCAGCTATCCACCCGGCAGCGAGCAGTACTTC. It is translated as CASSYPPGSEQYF.

The rearrangement uses TRBV7-9 and TRBJ2-7; D might be TRBD1 (6 bases). Between the trimmed V and J ends, which lost 5 bases and 3 bases, there was a span of 8 bases. Germline-derived CDR1 and CDR2 are SEHNR and FQNEAQ (reference sequence). CDR3 length: 12 residues. CDR3 sequence reads: CASSGGNYEQYF. The CDR3 DNA is TGTGCCAGCAGCGGGGGCAACTACGAGCAGTACTTC.

The genes are TRBV5-6 and TRBJ1-4; 8 nucleotides align to TRBD1. Per germline, CDR1 SGHDT and CDR2 YYEEEE. The CDR3 is 15 residues long. The V segment lost 4 bases and the J segment 8 bases; nucleotides outside the gene matches: 10. The CDR3 nucleotides read TGTGCCAGCAGCGCGAGGACAGGGAGGGACGAAAAACTGTTTTTT. Amino acid sequence: CASSARTGRDEKLFF.

The rearrangement links TRBV28 to TRBJ2-3; 10 nucleotides align to TRBD2. The germline CDR1 and CDR2 sequences are MDHEN and SYDVKM. With 2 bases clipped from V and 5 bases from J, the junction kept 4 bases outside the gene matches. This CDR3 has 15 amino acids. CDR3 region: CASSLILAGRDTQYF. The CDR3 nucleotides read TGTGCCAGCAGTTTAATACTAGCGGGAAGAGATACGCAGTATTTT.

V usage is TRBV5-8 and J usage is TRBJ1-5; the D is unclear. The germline gives CDR1 SGHTS, CDR2 YDEGEE. Trimming pared 2 bases from V and 5 bases from J, leaving 5 bases between. The CDR3 is 12 residues long. In nucleotides, the CDR3 is TGTGCCAGCAGCTTAGTGGATCAGCCCCAGCATTTT. Protein: CASSLVDQPQHF.

This clone has just one count. CDR3 in DNA: TGTGCCAGCACGACAGGACCAAGCTCCTACAATGAGCAGTTCTTC. This codes for CASTTGPSSYNEQFF. This chain joins TRBV2 and TRBJ2-1; weak D call: TRBD1 (6 bases). CDR1 is SNHLY and CDR2 is FYNNEI in the germline V gene. The CDR3 runs 15 residues. Between the trimmed V and J ends, which lost 7 bases and 0 bases, there was a span of 13 bases.

This clone has more than one count but fewer than ten. The chain uses TRBV10-2 and TRBJ2-1; 8 bases match TRBD2. The CDR3 length is 13 residues. With V trimmed by 6 bases and J by 6 bases, 4 bases remained unmatched. Germline-derived CDR1 and CDR2 are WSHSY and SAAADI. The CDR3: CASSVGTSNEQFF. Here the CDR3 DNA reads TGCGCCAGCAGCGTTGGGACTAGCAATGAGCAGTTCTTC.

The chain joins TRBV10-1 to TRBJ2-1; the match to TRBD2 covers 7 bases. Losses at the gene ends were 2 bases for V and 5 bases for J; bases not matched to a gene: 9. The germline V gene has CDR1 WNHNN and CDR2 SYGVQD (reference sequence). The CDR3 runs 16 residues. CDR3 in amino acids: CASSEGASGGDNEQFF. The CDR3, as DNA: TGCGCCAGCAGTGAGGGGGCTAGCGGAGGGGACAATGAGCAGTTCTTC.

This clone came up once. The chain combines TRBV24-1 with TRBJ2-3; D is perhaps TRBD2 (5 bases). The CDR3 has 14 amino acids. V gave up 2 bases and J gave up 0 bases, with 5 bases separating them. Germline CDR1 KGHDR, CDR2 SFDVKD. DNA of the CDR3: TGTGCCACCAGTGATTGGACTAGCACAGATACGCAGTATTTT. This encodes CATSDWTSTDTQYF.

This clone occurred a few times. The chain carries TRBV6-1 and TRBJ2-1; D possibly corresponds to TRBD1 (6 bases). The CDR3 is 18 amino acids. V dropped 1 base and J dropped 4 bases, with 20 bases sitting between them. Germline lookup yields CDR1 MNHNS and CDR2 SASEGT. CDR3 bases: TGTGCCAGCAGTGAAGGCATGTTATGGGACAAGCGGTACAATGAGCAGTTCTTC. As protein: CASSEGMLWDKRYNEQFF.

This clone appeared a few times. The V and J genes are TRBV27 and TRBJ2-7; maybe TRBD2 (5 bases). Per the germline V gene, CDR1 is MNHEY and CDR2 is SMNVEV (reference sequence). The length of the CDR3 is 15 residues. V was pared by 0 bases and J by 7 bases, with 16 bases between. The CDR3, as DNA: TGTGCCAGCAGTTTATCCCCCGGGAATTCGGAGGAGCAGTACTTC. It codes for CASSLSPGNSEEQYF.

The chain employs TRBV29-1 and TRBJ1-2; TRBD1 matches at 9 bases. The junction had 4 bases not matched to a gene; V was cut back by 4 bases and J by 7 bases. The CDR3 loop spans 12 amino acids. Per the germline V gene, CDR1 is SQVTM and CDR2 is ANQGSEA. The CDR3: CSVGDREGGYTF. The DNA of the CDR3 is TGCAGCGTTGGGGACAGGGAGGGTGGCTACACCTTC.

V usage is TRBV7-9 and J usage is TRBJ1-5, with 7 bases lining up with TRBD1. There are 15 residues in the CDR3. Per germline, CDR1 SEHNR and CDR2 FQNEAQ (reference sequence). V lost 5 bases and J lost 4; bases outside the gene matches: 8. The chain's CDR3 is CASSPGDRSNQPQHF. The CDR3 DNA is TGTGCCAGCAGCCCGGGGGACAGATCAAATCAGCCCCAGCATTTT.

The V gene is TRBV5-8, the J gene TRBJ2-5, with D tentatively TRBD1 (6 bases). CDR1 is SGHTS and CDR2 is YDEGEE in the germline V gene. CDR3 length: 16 residues. V lost 1 base and J 7 bases, leaving 20 bases between the germline ends. The CDR3 reads CASSLKQGRQLMTQYF. The CDR3 nucleotides read TGTGCCAGCAGCTTGAAGCAGGGGCGCCAGTTGATGACCCAGTACTTC.

The genes are TRBV18 and TRBJ2-7, with 7 bases matching TRBD1. In germline, CDR1 is KGHSH, CDR2 LQKENI. The CDR3 has 15 residues. J lost 3 bases, V lost 5 bases, and 10 bases had no gene match. As DNA, the CDR3 is TGTGCCAGCTCAGGGGAGACAGGGAGATTCTACGAGCAGTACTTC. Encoded protein: CASSGETGRFYEQYF.

The chain joins TRBV6-2 or TRBV6-3 to TRBJ1-1, with a tentative D call TRBD1 (5 bases). The CDR3 contains 12 residues. CDR1 MNHEY and CDR2 SVGEGT come from the germline V gene. V gave up 5 bases and J gave up 11 bases, with 15 bases separating them. The CDR3 bases are TGTGCCAGCAGTGGGGCGGGGATCGGGGCTTTCTTT. Translation: CASSGAGIGAFF.

V and J are TRBV2 and TRBJ1-5; a possible D gene is TRBD1 (6 bases). CDR3 length: 14 residues. Germline V gives CDR1 SNHLY, CDR2 FYNNEI. Trimming stripped 8 bases from V and 7 bases from J, with 18 bases between. CDR3 sequence: CASFRDIGTQPQHF. CDR3 coding DNA: TGTGCCAGCTTCCGGGACATTGGAACGCAGCCCCAGCATTTT.

The rearrangement uses TRBV13 and TRBJ2-5, with no clear D. The V gene's germline CDR1 is PRHDT and CDR2 FYEKMQ (reference sequence). V dropped 5 bases and J dropped 1 base, with 11 bases sitting between them. The CDR3 is made up of 14 amino acids. The CDR3 here is CASSPTGPQETQYF. In DNA, the CDR3 is TGTGCCAGCAGCCCAACCGGTCCCCAAGAGACCCAGTACTTC.

V usage is TRBV27 and J usage is TRBJ1-5, with 8 bases fitting TRBD1. Germline V CDR1 and CDR2: MNHEY, SMNVEV (reference sequence). The CDR3 length is 17 residues. V lost 5 bases, J lost 6 bases, and 15 bases stayed unmatched. The CDR3 DNA reads TGTGCCAGCAGTCTTTGGGCAGGGGGCGCGTCTGGTCAGCCCCAGCATTTT. This translates into CASSLWAGGASGQPQHF.

CDR3 bases: TGTGCCAGCAGTCCCCAACACTATTCGGGGTACAATGAGCAGTTCTTC. This sequence encodes CASSPQHYSGYNEQFF. This chain links TRBV27 with TRBJ2-1, with D perhaps matching TRBD2 (5 bases). Looked up from germline, CDR1 is MNHEY and CDR2 is SMNVEV (reference sequence). Trimming shortened V by 5 bases and J by 4 bases, and 18 bases separated the two germline ends. The CDR3 loop spans 16 amino acids.

This chain uses TRBV5-1 with TRBJ1-2, with a weak D call TRBD1 (5 bases). CDR1 and CDR2 from the germline V gene are SGHRS and YFSETQ. This CDR3 is built from 14 residues. The V and J ends lost 1 base and 2 bases respectively, with 9 bases between them. CDR3 amino acids: CASSLSGPNYGYTF. The CDR3 nucleotides read TGCGCCAGCAGCTTGTCGGGACCGAACTATGGCTACACCTTC.

The chain carries TRBV2 and TRBJ1-3; unclear D gene. Trimming took off 8 bases at V and 4 bases at J, with 9 bases between the two ends. From germline, CDR1 is SNHLY and CDR2 FYNNEI. The CDR3 extends over 12 amino acids. CDR3 loop: CASGQQGNTIYF. CDR3 DNA sequence: TGTGCCAGCGGGCAGCAAGGAAACACCATATATTTT.